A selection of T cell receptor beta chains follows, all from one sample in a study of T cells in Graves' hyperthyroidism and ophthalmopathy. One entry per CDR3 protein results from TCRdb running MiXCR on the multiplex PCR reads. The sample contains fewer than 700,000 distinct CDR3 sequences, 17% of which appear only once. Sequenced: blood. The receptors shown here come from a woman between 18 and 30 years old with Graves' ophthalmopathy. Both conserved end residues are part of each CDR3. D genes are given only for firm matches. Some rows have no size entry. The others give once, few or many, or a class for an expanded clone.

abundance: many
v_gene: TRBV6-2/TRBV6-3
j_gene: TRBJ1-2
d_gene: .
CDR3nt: TGTGCCAGCAGCCCTGGACGAGGCTACACCTTC
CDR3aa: CASSPGRGYTF

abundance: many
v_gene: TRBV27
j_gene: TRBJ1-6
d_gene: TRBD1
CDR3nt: TGTGCCAGCAGTTTAAAGGGACAGGGATTAGTTTTTAATTCACCCCTCCACTTT
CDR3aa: CASSLKGQGLVFNSPLHF

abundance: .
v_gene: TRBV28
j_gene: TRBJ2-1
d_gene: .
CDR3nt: TGTGCCAGCAGTGAAGGGGCCGGGGACAATGAGCAGTTCTTC
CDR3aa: CASSEGAGDNEQFF

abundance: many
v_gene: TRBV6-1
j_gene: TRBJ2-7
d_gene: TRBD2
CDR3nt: TGTGCCAGCAGGCGACTAGCGGGAGGGCCCTACGAGCAGTACTTC
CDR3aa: CASRRLAGGPYEQYF

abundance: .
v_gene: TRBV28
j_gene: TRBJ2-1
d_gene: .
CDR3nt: TGTGCCAGCCCCAGCCGCAATGAGCAGTTCTTC
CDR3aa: CASPSRNEQFF

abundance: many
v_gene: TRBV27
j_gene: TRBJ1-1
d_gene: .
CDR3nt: TGTGCCAGCAGTTTGTCGGAAACAGGGAACACTGAAGCTTTCTTT
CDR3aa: CASSLSETGNTEAFF

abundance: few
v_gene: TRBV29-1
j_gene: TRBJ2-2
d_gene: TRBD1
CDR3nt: TGCAGCGTTCCGACAGGGGCCGGTCGTAACACCGGGGAGCTGTTTTTT
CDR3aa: CSVPTGAGRNTGELFF

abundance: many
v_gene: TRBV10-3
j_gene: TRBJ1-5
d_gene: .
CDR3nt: TGTGCCATCAGTGAACTCCCAGGGAGTAATCAGCCCCAGCATTTT
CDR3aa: CAISELPGSNQPQHF

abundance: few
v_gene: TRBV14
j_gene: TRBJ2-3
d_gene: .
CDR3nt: TGTGCCAGCAGCCAAGATTTGGGGTTGGAGCACACAGATACGCAGTATTTT
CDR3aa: CASSQDLGLEHTDTQYF

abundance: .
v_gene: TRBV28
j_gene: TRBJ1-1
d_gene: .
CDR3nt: TGTGCCAGCAGGTTAGGTTCCCTGCCCACTGAAGCTTTCTTT
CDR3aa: CASRLGSLPTEAFF

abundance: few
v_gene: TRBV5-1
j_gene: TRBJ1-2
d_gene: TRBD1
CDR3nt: TGCGCCAGCACCCGGACAGGGGGGGCTAACTATGGCTACACCTTC
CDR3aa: CASTRTGGANYGYTF

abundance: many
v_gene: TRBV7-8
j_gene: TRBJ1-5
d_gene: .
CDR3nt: TGTGCCAGCAGCCTCTCGGTTGGCGATCAGCCCCAGCATTTT
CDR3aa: CASSLSVGDQPQHF

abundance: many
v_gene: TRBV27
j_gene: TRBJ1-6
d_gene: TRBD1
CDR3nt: TGTGCCAGCAGTCAGGGGGCGGGTTCACCCCTCCACTTT
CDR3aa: CASSQGAGSPLHF

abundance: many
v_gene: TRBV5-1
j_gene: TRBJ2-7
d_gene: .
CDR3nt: TGCGCCAGCAGTCCTAGGACCGAAGCCTACGAGCAGTACTTC
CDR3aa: CASSPRTEAYEQYF

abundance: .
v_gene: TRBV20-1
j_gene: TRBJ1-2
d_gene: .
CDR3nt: TGCAGTGCCTTACTCGACAGGAACCACTATGGCTACACCTTC
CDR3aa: CSALLDRNHYGYTF

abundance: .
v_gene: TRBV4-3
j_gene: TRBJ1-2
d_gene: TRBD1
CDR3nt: TGCGCCAGCAGCCCGTACTACGGGACAGGGGGGGACTATGGTGGCTACACCTTC
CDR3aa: CASSPYYGTGGDYGGYTF

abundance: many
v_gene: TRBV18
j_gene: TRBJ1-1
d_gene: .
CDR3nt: TGTGCCAGCTCACCACCTGACTTAAGGGCCGCTGAAGCTTTCTTT
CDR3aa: CASSPPDLRAAEAFF

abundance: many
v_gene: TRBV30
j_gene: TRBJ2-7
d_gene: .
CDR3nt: TGTGCCTGGACCGATTACAGGACGGGGGAGCAGTACTTC
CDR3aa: CAWTDYRTGEQYF

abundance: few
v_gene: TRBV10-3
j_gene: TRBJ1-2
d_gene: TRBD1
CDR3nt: TGTGCCATCAGTAACACACCTAAGACAGGGGGAGGCGGCTACACCTTC
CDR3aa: CAISNTPKTGGGGYTF

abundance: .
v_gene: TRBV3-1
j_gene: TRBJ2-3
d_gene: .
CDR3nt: TGTGCCAGCAGCCAAGGGTCGGGGGCAGATACGCAGTATTTT
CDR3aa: CASSQGSGADTQYF

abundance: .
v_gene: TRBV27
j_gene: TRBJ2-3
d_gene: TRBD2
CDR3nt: TGTGCCAGCAGTTTATCTGGCGGGGGGGGGGATACGCAGTATTTT
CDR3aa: CASSLSGGGGDTQYF

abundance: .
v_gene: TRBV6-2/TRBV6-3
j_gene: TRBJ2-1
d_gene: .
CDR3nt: TGTGCCAGCCGTACGGCGACGAGCTCCTACAATGAGCAGTTCTTC
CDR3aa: CASRTATSSYNEQFF

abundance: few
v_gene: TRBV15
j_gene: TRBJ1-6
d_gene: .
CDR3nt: TGTGCCACCAGCAGAGTTGGGGGGGGCGGCGTTTCACCCCTCCACTTT
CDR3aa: CATSRVGGGGVSPLHF

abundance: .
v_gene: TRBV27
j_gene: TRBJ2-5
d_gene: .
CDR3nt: TGTGCCAGCAGTTTAGGGGGCCCCCGGGGGGCGGTGAGAGAGACCCAGTACTTC
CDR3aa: CASSLGGPRGAVRETQYF

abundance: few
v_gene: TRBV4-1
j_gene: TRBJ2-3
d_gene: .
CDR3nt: TGCGCCAGCAGCCAAGAGCGGGGTACAGATACGCAGTATTTT
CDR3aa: CASSQERGTDTQYF

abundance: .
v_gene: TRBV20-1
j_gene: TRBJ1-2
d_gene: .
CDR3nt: TGCAGTGCTAGCCGGGACTCCCTTGGAGGCTACACCTTC
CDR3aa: CSASRDSLGGYTF

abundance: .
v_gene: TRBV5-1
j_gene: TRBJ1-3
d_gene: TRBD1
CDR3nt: TGCGCCAGCAGCTTCGGGACAGCCACCTCTGGAAACACCGTATATTTT
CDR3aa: CASSFGTATSGNTVYF

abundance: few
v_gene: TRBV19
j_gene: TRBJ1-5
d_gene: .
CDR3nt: TGTGCCAGTAGTATATCCCCAGCCACAGCCCGGGGTCAGCCCCAGCATTTT
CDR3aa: CASSISPATARGQPQHF

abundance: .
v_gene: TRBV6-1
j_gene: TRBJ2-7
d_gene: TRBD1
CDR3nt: TGTGCCAGCGACATTGGCGGGACAGGGCTCGAGCAGTACTTC
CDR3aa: CASDIGGTGLEQYF

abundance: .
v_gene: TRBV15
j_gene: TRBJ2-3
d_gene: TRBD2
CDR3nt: TGTGCCACCAGCGGGGACGGGACTAGCGGGGGGACTAGCACAGATACGCAGTATTTT
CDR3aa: CATSGDGTSGGTSTDTQYF

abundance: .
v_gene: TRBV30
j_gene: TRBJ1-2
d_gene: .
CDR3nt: TGTGCCTGGACCCTCGGGCGGGGAGGCGGCTACACCTTC
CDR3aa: CAWTLGRGGGYTF

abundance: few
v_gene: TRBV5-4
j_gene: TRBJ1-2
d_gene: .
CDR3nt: TGTGCCAGCAGCTTGGGAGGCAGTGATTTCAACTATGGCTACACCTTC
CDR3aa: CASSLGGSDFNYGYTF

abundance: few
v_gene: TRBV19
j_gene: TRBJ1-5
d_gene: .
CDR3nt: TGTGCCAGTAAACTGACAGCTTATAGCAATCAGCCCCAGCATTTT
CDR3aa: CASKLTAYSNQPQHF

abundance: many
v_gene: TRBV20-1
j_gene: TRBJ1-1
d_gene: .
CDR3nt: TGCAGTGCTAAAGAAGGTATGAACACTGAAGCTTTCTTT
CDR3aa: CSAKEGMNTEAFF

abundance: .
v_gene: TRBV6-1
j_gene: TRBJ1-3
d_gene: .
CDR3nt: TGTGCCAGCGCCCGCGGGGTTCCTGGAAACACCATATATTTT
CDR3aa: CASARGVPGNTIYF

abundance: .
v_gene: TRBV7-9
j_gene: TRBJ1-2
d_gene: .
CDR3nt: TGTGCCAGCAGCTTCTTAGGTAGGAGCATCGAAAAGGGCTACACCTTC
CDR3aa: CASSFLGRSIEKGYTF

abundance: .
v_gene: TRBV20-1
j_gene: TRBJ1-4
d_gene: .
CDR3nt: TGCAGTGCCTACCGGGAGGAAAAACTGTTTTTT
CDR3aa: CSAYREEKLFF

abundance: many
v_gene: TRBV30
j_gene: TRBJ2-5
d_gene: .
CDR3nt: TGTGCCTGGAGTGTAGGCGACCAAGAGACCCAGTACTTC
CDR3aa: CAWSVGDQETQYF

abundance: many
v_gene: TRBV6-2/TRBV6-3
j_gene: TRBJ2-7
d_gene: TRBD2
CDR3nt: TGTGCCAGCAGCTTCCAGGGAGGGCCCTACGAGCAGTACTTC
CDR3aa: CASSFQGGPYEQYF

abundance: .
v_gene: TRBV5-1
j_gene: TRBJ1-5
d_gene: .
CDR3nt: TGCGCCAGCAGCTTGGCGGGGGATAGCAATCGGCCCCAGCATTTT
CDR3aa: CASSLAGDSNRPQHF

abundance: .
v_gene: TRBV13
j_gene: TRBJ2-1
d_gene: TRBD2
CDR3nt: TGTGCCAGCAGCTTGGGACTAGTCCCCAATGAGCAGTTCTTC
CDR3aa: CASSLGLVPNEQFF

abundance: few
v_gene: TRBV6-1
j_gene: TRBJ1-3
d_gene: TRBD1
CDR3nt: TGTGCCAGCAGAACCCAGGGGGCGCTTGGAAACACCATATATTTT
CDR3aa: CASRTQGALGNTIYF

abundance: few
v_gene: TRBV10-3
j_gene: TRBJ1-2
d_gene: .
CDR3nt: TGTGCCATCAGTGAATCGACAGCCCATTATGGCTACACCTTC
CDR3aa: CAISESTAHYGYTF

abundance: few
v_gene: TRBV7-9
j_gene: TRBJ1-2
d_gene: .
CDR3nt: TGTGCCAGCAGACTCCGGGACGGCTATGGCTACACCTTC
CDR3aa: CASRLRDGYGYTF

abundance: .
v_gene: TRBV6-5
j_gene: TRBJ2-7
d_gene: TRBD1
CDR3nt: TGTGCCAGCAGTTACTCGCATGGACAGGGCTACGAGCAGTACTTC
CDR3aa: CASSYSHGQGYEQYF

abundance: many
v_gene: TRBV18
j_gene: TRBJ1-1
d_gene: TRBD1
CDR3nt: TGTGCCAGCTCACCCGACAGGGGTGGGATCATGAACACTGAAGCTTTCTTT
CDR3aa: CASSPDRGGIMNTEAFF

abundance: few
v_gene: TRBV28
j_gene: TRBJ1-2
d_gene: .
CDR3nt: TGTGCCAGCAGTTTAGGGGAGAGCTATGGCTACACCTTC
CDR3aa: CASSLGESYGYTF

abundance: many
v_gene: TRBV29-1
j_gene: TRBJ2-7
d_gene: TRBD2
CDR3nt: TGCAGCGTTGGTAGCGGGAGCCCCGCCTACGAGCAGTACTTC
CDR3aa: CSVGSGSPAYEQYF

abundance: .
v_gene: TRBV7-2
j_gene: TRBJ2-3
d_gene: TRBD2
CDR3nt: TGTGCCAGCAGCTTAGGGGTTCCAACTAGCGGGAGTTCAGATACGCAGTATTTT
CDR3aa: CASSLGVPTSGSSDTQYF

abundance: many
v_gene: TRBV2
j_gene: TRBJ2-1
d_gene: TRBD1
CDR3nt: TGTGCCAGCAGTGAACAGGGACAGGGGCATGAGCAGTTCTTC
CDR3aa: CASSEQGQGHEQFF

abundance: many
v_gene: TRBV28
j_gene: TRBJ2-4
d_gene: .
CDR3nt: TGTGCCAGCAGCACCACAAACAGCAAAAACATTCAGTACTTC
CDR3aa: CASSTTNSKNIQYF

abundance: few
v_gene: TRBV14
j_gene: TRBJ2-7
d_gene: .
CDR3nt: TGTGCCAGCAGCCAAGATGTCGGGAAGCAGTACTTC
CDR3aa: CASSQDVGKQYF

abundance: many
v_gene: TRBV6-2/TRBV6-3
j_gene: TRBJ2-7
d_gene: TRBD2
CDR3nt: TGTGCCAGCAGCCAGCGGGAATCCTCCTACGAGCAGTACTTC
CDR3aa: CASSQRESSYEQYF